A single sample gave rise to the 3 T cell receptor beta chains below, sequenced in a study of cytomegalovirus exposure and HLA in healthy donors (TCRdb year 2017). Libraries were prepared through the immunoSEQ multiplex PCR assay. A mixture of 60 forward primers for TCR Vbeta segments and 13 reverse primers for TCR Jbeta segments was used in the multiplex PCR. In TCRdb, the immuneACCESS table is reduced to in-frame sequences with V and J assigned. These tables do not hold every clone; where another copy was compared, an unresolved V gene accounts for under half, and the others remain unexplained. The sample profile shows approximately 130,000 clones; 75% to 90% of them were found once. The leading ten clones occupy 1.5% of the sample. The sample consisted of PBMCs. The receptors were gathered from a man in his forties in good health and CMV-seronegative.

The chain is built from TRBV7-8 and TRBJ1-2; maybe TRBD1 (5 bases). Deletions cut 1 base from V and 12 bases from J, with 18 bases between. This CDR3 is 14 amino acids long. Germline V gene lookup returns CDR1 SGHVS and CDR2 FQNEAQ. Written as DNA, the CDR3 is TGTGCCAGCAGCTTAGATGAGCGGGCGCGGGGGAACACCTTC. The encoded protein is CASSLDERARGNTF.

V gene TRBV2 combines with J gene TRBJ1-5; TRBD1 is a possible D gene (6 bases). This CDR3 has 15 amino acids. Germline V gene sequence: CDR1 SNHLY, CDR2 FYNNEI. V was trimmed by 5 bases and J by 4 bases, leaving 15 bases between them. DNA for the CDR3: TGTGCCAGCAGTTCACCAGACAGGACTAATCAGCCCCAGCATTTT. Translated: CASSSPDRTNQPQHF.

The V and J genes are TRBV5-1 and TRBJ1-4; maybe TRBD1 (5 bases). CDR1 SGHRS and CDR2 YFSETQ come from the germline V gene. Deletions cut 0 bases from V and 2 bases from J, with 8 bases between. The CDR3 consists of 15 residues. The CDR3 sequence: CASSLATGTNEKLFF. Written as DNA, the CDR3 is TGCGCCAGCAGCTTGGCAACAGGCACTAATGAAAAACTGTTTTTT.